The following is a TCR beta chain sequence with its context. The treatment denotes: about 20 received Ad26.COV2.S at low or high dose, single or two shots; a few received placebo; per-sample allocation not given. Following the first vaccine or placebo injection, samples were taken on day 63. This sample was included in a study of Ad26.COV2.S vaccination and SARS-CoV-2 variants. Profiled with immunoSEQ multiplex PCR; TCRdb holds only in-frame clones, not every one. Found here are 440,000 or so clones, about 89% of them singletons; the top ten hold under 2%. CDR3 length: 15 amino acids. CDR1 and CDR2 from the germline V gene are MNHEY and SMNVEV (reference sequence). Trimming took 3 bases from V and 2 from J, leaving 12 bases between them.

The sample was peripheral blood, taken in a trial of Ad26.COV2.S vaccine versus placebo. The origin of this receptor is a person between 18 and 60 years old who received the Ad26.COV2.S COVID-19 vaccine or a placebo. V and J are TRBV27 and TRBJ2-3, with D tentatively TRBD2 (5 bases). The CDR3 DNA reads TGTGCCAGCAGTTTTGGGAGCTCTTACACAGATACGCAGTATTTT. Its protein product is CASSFGSSYTDTQYF.